These 19 T cell receptor beta chains share one sample of origin, sequenced in a study of identical twins. In TCRdb, the 5' RACE reads were re-called with MiXCR into one record per CDR3 protein. Here the sample spans about 470,000 distinct CDR3 sequences, approximately 24% being singletons. The sample was also linked to a second study, of T cells expressing NK-cell markers.

Sequencing used CD4+ T cells sorted from blood. These receptors were collected from a woman under 30 in good health.

This clonotype was recorded a few times. The chain carries TRBV10-3 and TRBJ1-1, with 8 bases fitting TRBD1. The CDR3 consists of 14 residues. Per germline, CDR1 ENHRY and CDR2 SYGVKD. V lost 7 bases, J lost 1 base, and 5 bases stayed unmatched. For the CDR3, the DNA is TGTGCCATCACCTCGACAGGGGCGAACACTGAAGCTTTCTTT. Its translation: CAITSTGANTEAFF.

In its sample, this clonotype was seen many times. This chain connects TRBV20-1 to TRBJ1-5; perhaps TRBD1 as D (5 bases). The germline V and J ends were trimmed by 6 bases and 2 bases, with 17 bases remaining between them. Germline V CDR1 and CDR2: DFQATT, SNEGSKA (reference sequence). The CDR3 extends over 15 amino acids. The CDR3 nucleotides are TGCAGTGCGTCGCCGGGACCCCCGGGCAATCAGCCCCAGCATTTT. Translation: CSASPGPPGNQPQHF.

This rearrangement joins TRBV12-3 or TRBV12-4 to TRBJ2-1; D possibly corresponds to TRBD1 (5 bases). The CDR3 loop spans 15 amino acids. The V end was cut by 6 bases, the J end by 6 bases, with 18 bases between. CDR3: CASSPRASRSNEQFF. In DNA form, the CDR3 reads TGTGCCAGCAGCCCCAGGGCTAGTCGCTCCAATGAGCAGTTCTTC.

This clonotype was seen at least ten times. This chain uses TRBV29-1 with TRBJ2-7, with a tentative D call TRBD1 (5 bases). CDR3 length equals 15 residues. V lost 5 bases and J 1 base, leaving 18 bases between the germline ends. The germline V gene encodes CDR1 SQVTM and CDR2 ANQGSEA. The DNA for the CDR3 is TGCAGCGTTTTAAAACTGCAGGGTAAATCCTACGAGCAGTACTTC. It is translated as CSVLKLQGKSYEQYF.

J is TRBJ1-5 and V is TRBV20-1; tentative D call: TRBD1 (5 bases). Germline V gene data show CDR1 as DFQATT and CDR2 as SNEGSKA (reference sequence). Trimming stripped 5 bases from V and 2 bases from J, with 13 bases between. This CDR3 has 14 residues. CDR3 in amino acids: CSASVPGRNQPQHF. The DNA of the CDR3 is TGCAGTGCTTCCGTCCCGGGGCGCAATCAGCCCCAGCATTTT.

This CDR3 reads CASRTGYGGYTF. The CDR3 DNA sequence: TGTGCCAGCAGGACAGGGTATGGTGGCTACACCTTC. The chain employs TRBV12-3 or TRBV12-4 and TRBJ1-2; 7 bases are a match to TRBD1. The CDR3 is 12 amino acids. V was clipped by 6 bases and J by 7 bases; unmatched bases: 5.

CDR3 sequence: CASSAARPSDEQFF. The CDR3 coding sequence is TGTGCCAGCAGCGCAGCACGGCCGTCCGATGAGCAGTTCTTC. This chain uses TRBV9 with TRBJ2-1; D remains ambiguous. The length of the CDR3 is 14 residues. Germline CDR1 SGDLS, CDR2 YYNGEE. The germline V and J ends were trimmed by 3 bases and 8 bases, with 15 bases remaining between them. The entire variable domain, with the rest obtained from reference TRBV9 and TRBJ2-1, is as follows: DSGVTQTPKHLITATGQRVTLRCSPRSGDLSVYWYQQSLDQGLQFLIQYYNGEERAKGNILERFSAQQFPDLHSELNLSSLELGDSALYFCASSAARPSDEQFFGPGTRLTVL.

This clonotype has just a few counts. The genes are TRBV7-9 and TRBJ2-7, with 7 bases lining up with TRBD2. CDR3 length: 12 amino acids. With V trimmed by 3 bases and J by 7 bases, 3 bases remained unmatched. Looked up from germline, CDR1 is SEHNR and CDR2 is FQNEAQ (reference sequence). The CDR3 loop reads CASSFGEGEQYF. The DNA of the CDR3 is TGTGCCAGCAGCTTCGGGGAGGGAGAGCAGTACTTC.

CDR3 protein: CVKWGGNEKLFF. The CDR3, as DNA: TGTGTGAAATGGGGAGGTAATGAAAAACTGTTTTTT. The chain has TRBV12-3 or TRBV12-4 and TRBJ1-4; no clear D. The CDR3 is 12 amino acids.

The sample holds many counts of this clonotype. This rearrangement joins TRBV19 to TRBJ2-1; maybe TRBD2 (5 bases). V dropped 7 bases and J dropped 9 bases, with 10 bases sitting between them. CDR1 is LNHDA and CDR2 is SQIVND in the germline V gene (reference sequence). The CDR3 is 11 residues long. The CDR3 region is CASTGSGEQFF. CDR3 in DNA: TGTGCCAGTACGGGGTCGGGTGAGCAGTTCTTC. Filled out from reference TRBV19 and TRBJ2-1, the complete variable domain reads DGGITQSPKYLFRKEGQNVTLSCEQNLNHDAMYWYRQDPGQGLRLIYYSQIVNDFQKGDIAEGYSVSREKKESFPLTVTSAQKNPTAFYLCASTGSGEQFFGPGTRLTVL.

The rearrangement links TRBV7-6 to TRBJ2-1, with a possible D match to TRBD2 (5 bases). The CDR3 consists of 14 residues. Trimming took off 0 bases at V and 9 bases at J, with 12 bases between the two ends. Germline CDR1 reads SGHVS; CDR2 reads FNYEAQ. CDR3 in amino acids: CASSLARLSGEQFF. The CDR3 DNA follows: TGTGCCAGCAGCTTAGCGAGACTAAGCGGTGAGCAGTTCTTC.

This clonotype was counted only a few times. V usage is TRBV29-1 and J usage is TRBJ1-1; 7 bases match TRBD1. CDR3 length: 12 amino acids. V was clipped by 7 bases and J by 5 bases; unmatched bases: 7. CDR1 SQVTM and CDR2 ANQGSEA come from the germline V gene. CDR3 amino acids: CSAGTDGTEAFF. Here the CDR3 DNA reads TGCAGCGCCGGGACAGATGGAACTGAAGCTTTCTTT.

This clonotype was counted only a few times. The gene calls are TRBV20-1 and TRBJ2-1, with 13 bases matching TRBD2. J lost 1 base, V lost 6 bases, and 9 bases had no gene match. Germline V gene lookup returns CDR1 DFQATT and CDR2 SNEGSKA (reference sequence). CDR3 length: 17 residues. The CDR3 loop reads CSAVGLAGAQSYNEQFF. Here the CDR3 DNA reads TGCAGTGCGGTCGGACTAGCGGGAGCCCAATCCTACAATGAGCAGTTCTTC.

This clonotype was picked up a small number of times. The chain joins TRBV25-1 to TRBJ2-2; 9 bases are a match to TRBD1. This CDR3 region has 15 residues. Germline CDR1 MGHDK, CDR2 SYGVNS. V trimming: 1 base; J trimming: 6 bases; junction bases outside the gene matches: 3. This chain's CDR3 is CASSEWDRASGELFF. In nucleotides, the CDR3 is TGTGCCAGCAGTGAATGGGACAGGGCGTCCGGGGAGCTGTTTTTT.

Only a few counts were recorded for this clonotype. This rearrangement joins TRBV5-1 to TRBJ2-3, with 9 bases fitting TRBD2. The junction had 4 bases not matched to a gene; V was cut back by 2 bases and J by 3 bases. The CDR3 consists of 15 residues. In germline, CDR1 is SGHRS, CDR2 YFSETQ. The DNA for the CDR3 is TGCGCCAGCAGCTTTAGCGGGAGTGCGACAGATACGCAGTATTTT. Translated: CASSFSGSATDTQYF.

The V call is TRBV5-1, the J call TRBJ2-2; no clear D gene. The CDR3 covers 15 residues. Germline lookup yields CDR1 SGHRS and CDR2 YFSETQ. Trimming pared 0 bases from V and 7 bases from J, leaving 13 bases between. CDR3 in amino acids: CASSLDRSSGGELFF. The CDR3 nucleotides are TGCGCCAGCAGCTTGGACCGCAGTTCGGGCGGGGAGCTGTTTTTT. The whole variable domain, remainder taken from reference TRBV5-1 and TRBJ2-2, is KAGVTQTPRYLIKTRGQQVTLSCSPISGHRSVSWYQQTPGQGLQFLFEYFSETQRNKGNFPGRFSGRQFSNSRSEMNVSTLELGDSALYLCASSLDRSSGGELFFGEGSRLTVL.

CDR3 in amino acids: CASSLVLAVNNEQFF. The DNA of the CDR3 is TGTGCCAGCAGCTTAGTTTTAGCGGTAAACAATGAGCAGTTCTTC. V and J are TRBV11-2 and TRBJ2-1; D might be TRBD2 (6 bases). This CDR3 comprises 15 residues. Trimming took 1 base from V and 5 from J, leaving 12 bases between them. Germline CDR1 and CDR2: SGHAT and FQNNGV.

This clonotype was observed at least ten times. V usage is TRBV5-1 and J usage is TRBJ2-7; D is possibly TRBD2 (5 bases). V gave up 1 base and J gave up 5 bases, with 13 bases separating them. The CDR3 runs 14 residues. Germline-derived CDR1 and CDR2 are SGHRS and YFSETQ. DNA of the CDR3: TGCGCCAGCAGCTTGCGGCTAGACGGGAACGAGCAGTACTTC. Translation gives CASSLRLDGNEQYF. The full variable domain, in which reference TRBV5-1 and TRBJ2-7 provide the parts outside the CDR3, is KAGVTQTPRYLIKTRGQQVTLSCSPISGHRSVSWYQQTPGQGLQFLFEYFSETQRNKGNFPGRFSGRQFSNSRSEMNVSTLELGDSALYLCASSLRLDGNEQYFGPGTRLTVT.

This clonotype has more than one count but fewer than ten. CDR3 residues: CATSKTPGFARERAFF. The CDR3, as DNA: TGTGCCACCAGCAAGACTCCCGGTTTCGCCCGTGAGAGAGCTTTCTTT. The chain joins TRBV15 to TRBJ1-1; D not resolved. V lost 4 bases, J lost 10 bases, and 25 bases lay in between. The CDR3 covers 16 residues. Germline CDR1 reads LNHNV; CDR2 reads YYDKDF (reference sequence).